These T cell receptor beta chains were read from a single sample in a study of shared clonotypes between healthy human individuals. The assay was immunoSEQ multiplex PCR, and TCRdb's table has in-frame clones only and misses some. The sample holds 2.5 million or so clones, more than 90% seen once. Sequencing was carried out using naive CD4+ T cells sorted from blood. The origin of the receptors is a man between 18 and 29 years old in good health. Each CDR3 is given with its conserved first and last residue. D genes are given only for firm matches. Size is stated for part of the rows, as once, few or many counts, or as a class when the clone is expanded.

cdr3_aa	cdr3_nt	d_call	v_call	clone_size	j_call
CASSQALTRSYEQYF	TGCGCCAGCAGCCAAGCCCTGACTAGATCCTACGAGCAGTACTTC	.	TRBV4-3	.	TRBJ2-7
CASSLLGNQPQHF	TGTGCCAGCAGCTTGCTGGGGAATCAGCCCCAGCATTTT	.	TRBV5-6	.	TRBJ1-5
CSVEPSRGGTEAFF	TGCAGCGTTGAGCCCTCGAGGGGCGGCACTGAAGCTTTCTTT	.	TRBV29-1	.	TRBJ1-1
CAWRFRGQGYTGELFF	TGTGCCTGGAGATTCCGAGGACAGGGGTACACCGGGGAGCTGTTTTTT	TRBD1	TRBV30	once	TRBJ2-2
CASSPSQGSGNTIYF	TGTGCCAGCAGCCCCTCCCAGGGCTCTGGAAACACCATATATTTT	.	TRBV9	once	TRBJ1-3
CSVIGGYGNTEAFF	TGCAGCGTCATAGGGGGATACGGGAACACTGAAGCTTTCTTT	.	TRBV29-1	.	TRBJ1-1
CASIPRGPGELFF	TGTGCCAGCATTCCGAGGGGTCCCGGGGAGCTGTTTTTT	.	TRBV6-6	.	TRBJ2-2
CASSFGDVETQYF	TGCGCCAGCAGCTTTGGGGACGTGGAGACCCAGTACTTC	.	TRBV5-1	.	TRBJ2-5
CASSLGQGAPGRNEQFF	TGTGCCAGCAGCTTGGGACAGGGGGCTCCGGGGCGGAATGAGCAGTTCTTC	TRBD1	TRBV7-9	.	TRBJ2-1
CASSLQLTQNYEQYF	TGCGCCAGCAGCTTACAGCTTACTCAGAATTACGAGCAGTACTTC	.	TRBV5-1	.	TRBJ2-7
CASNPRPGDTEAFF	TGTGCCAGCAACCCCCGCCCAGGGGACACTGAAGCTTTCTTT	.	TRBV6-5	.	TRBJ1-1
CASSLGDLGETQYF	TGCGCCAGCAGCTTGGGGGACTTGGGAGAGACCCAGTACTTC	.	TRBV5-1	.	TRBJ2-5